This T cell receptor (beta chain) was obtained from a study of cytomegalovirus exposure and HLA in healthy donors. Overall study results and limits: Cytomegalovirus association was listed for 164 TCR beta chains.

PCR primers comprised 60 Vbeta and 13 Jbeta primers. Measured with immunoSEQ multiplex PCR; TCRdb has only the in-frame clones, and not every one. Counted here are nearly 110,000 clones, around 69% occurring once; the ten biggest clones make up roughly 2%. A word on this clone: What it binds is unknown. Mismatch with germline at one junction end may stem from a read error.

The CDR3 totals 14 residues. The germline V gene encodes CDR1 MNHEY and CDR2 SVGAGI. The sequence derives from a man younger than 30 in good health and CMV-seronegative. The sample taken for sequencing was PBMCs. J is TRBJ2-7 and V is TRBV6-5; D might be TRBD2 (5 bases). In DNA, the CDR3 is TGTGCTTCCCGGGCGGGTACCAAATTATGGGGTTTTCACTTC. Translation: CASRAGTKLWGFHF.